The sequence of this TCR beta chain was determined in a study of blood T cell repertoires in COVID-19. Across the study: T cells, B-cell-depleted T cells, or PBMCs supplied cDNA or gDNA.

Sequenced by immunoSEQ multiplex PCR; TCRdb stores in-frame clones only, minus some. The sample yields more than 150,000 clones, around 79% seen once. The germline V gene has CDR1 SGDLS and CDR2 YYNGEE. This CDR3 region has 16 residues. The V end was cut by 0 bases, the J end by 2 bases, with 14 bases between. The material sequenced was peripheral blood. The chain has TRBV9 and TRBJ1-1; weak D call: TRBD1 (5 bases). This sequence originates from a man in his fifties or sixties with active or convalescent COVID-19. The CDR3, as DNA: TGTGCCAGCAGCGTAGGAGTGGGAGGACACAACACTGAAGCTTTCTTT. Translated, it gives CASSVGVGGHNTEAFF. Using reference TRBV9 and TRBJ1-1 for the parts outside the CDR3, the full variable domain is DSGVTQTPKHLITATGQRVTLRCSPRSGDLSVYWYQQSLDQGLQFLIQYYNGEERAKGNILERFSAQQFPDLHSELNLSSLELGDSALYFCASSVGVGGHNTEAFFGQGTRLTVV.